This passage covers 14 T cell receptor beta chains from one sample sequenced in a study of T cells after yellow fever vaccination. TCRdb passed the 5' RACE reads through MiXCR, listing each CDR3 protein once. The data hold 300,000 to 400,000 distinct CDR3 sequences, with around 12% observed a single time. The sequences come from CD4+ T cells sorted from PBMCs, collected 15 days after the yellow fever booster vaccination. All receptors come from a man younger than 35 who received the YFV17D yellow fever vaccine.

CDR3 loop: CASSPGTDLYLSYEQYV. The DNA for the CDR3 is TGTGCCAGCAGCCCCGGGACAGACCTCTACCTTTCCTACGAGCAGTACGTC. The chain combines TRBV5-5 with TRBJ2-7, with 7 bases identical to TRBD1. Germline V gene data show CDR1 as SGHKS and CDR2 as YYEKEE (reference sequence). The trim removed 4 bases at V and 1 base at J, leaving 14 bases unmatched. CDR3 length: 17 amino acids.

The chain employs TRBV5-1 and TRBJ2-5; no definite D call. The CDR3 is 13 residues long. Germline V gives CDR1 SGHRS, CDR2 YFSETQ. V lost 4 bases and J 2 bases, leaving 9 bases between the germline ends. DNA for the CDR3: TGCGCCAGCAGCGGAGCACAGCAAGAGACCCAGTACTTC. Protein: CASSGAQQETQYF.

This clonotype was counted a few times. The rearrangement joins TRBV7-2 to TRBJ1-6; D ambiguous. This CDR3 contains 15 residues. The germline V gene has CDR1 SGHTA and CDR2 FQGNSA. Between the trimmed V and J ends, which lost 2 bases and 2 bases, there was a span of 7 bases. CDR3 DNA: TGTGCCAGCAGCTTACTCGGGGCCTATAATTCACCCCTCCACTTT. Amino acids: CASSLLGAYNSPLHF.

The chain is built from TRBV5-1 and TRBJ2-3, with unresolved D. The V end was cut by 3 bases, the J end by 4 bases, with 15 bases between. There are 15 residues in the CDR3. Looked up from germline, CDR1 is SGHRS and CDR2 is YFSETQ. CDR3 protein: CASSYLRTRSDTQYF. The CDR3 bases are TGCGCCAGCAGCTACCTCCGGACCCGCTCAGATACGCAGTATTTT. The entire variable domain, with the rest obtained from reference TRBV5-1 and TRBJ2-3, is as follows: KAGVTQTPRYLIKTRGQQVTLSCSPISGHRSVSWYQQTPGQGLQFLFEYFSETQRNKGNFPGRFSGRQFSNSRSEMNVSTLELGDSALYLCASSYLRTRSDTQYFGPGTRLTVL.

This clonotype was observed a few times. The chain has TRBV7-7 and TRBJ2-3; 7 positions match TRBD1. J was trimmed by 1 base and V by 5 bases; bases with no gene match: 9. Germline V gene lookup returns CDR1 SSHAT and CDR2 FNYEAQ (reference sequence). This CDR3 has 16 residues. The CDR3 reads CASSLQQGFGTDTQYF. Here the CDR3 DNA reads TGTGCCAGCAGCCTCCAACAGGGGTTCGGCACAGATACGCAGTATTTT.

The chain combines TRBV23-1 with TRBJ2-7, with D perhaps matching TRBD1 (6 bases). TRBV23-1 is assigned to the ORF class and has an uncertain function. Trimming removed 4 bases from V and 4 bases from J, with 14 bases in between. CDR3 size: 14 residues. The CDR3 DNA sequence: TGCGCCAGCAGTCCTCAGGGGCCAGGGTACGAGCAGTACTTC. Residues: CASSPQGPGYEQYF.

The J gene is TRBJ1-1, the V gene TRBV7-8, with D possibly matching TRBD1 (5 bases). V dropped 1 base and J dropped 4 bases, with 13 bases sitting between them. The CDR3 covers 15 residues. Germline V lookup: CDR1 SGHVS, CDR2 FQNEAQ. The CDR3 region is CASSLGPAGGTEAFF. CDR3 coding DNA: TGTGCCAGCAGCTTAGGGCCGGCTGGGGGCACTGAAGCTTTCTTT.

Written as DNA, the CDR3 is TGCAGTGCTAGGGCCACAGGGGCCCTGAATCAGCCCCAGCATTTT. Protein sequence: CSARATGALNQPQHF. The rearrangement uses TRBV20-1 and TRBJ1-5, with TRBD1 matching 7 bases. From germline, CDR1 is DFQATT and CDR2 SNEGSKA (reference sequence). Trimming cost V 3 bases and J 4 bases; bases outside gene matches: 9. The CDR3 is 15 amino acids.

The CDR3 region has the DNA TGTGCCATCAGTGAACCCCCGGGCAAACCCACTGGCTACACCTTC. As protein: CAISEPPGKPTGYTF. V is TRBV10-3 and J is TRBJ1-2; D ambiguous. CDR3 size: 15 residues. Per germline, CDR1 ENHRY and CDR2 SYGVKD. V lost 3 bases to trimming and J lost 7 bases, with 18 bases between them.

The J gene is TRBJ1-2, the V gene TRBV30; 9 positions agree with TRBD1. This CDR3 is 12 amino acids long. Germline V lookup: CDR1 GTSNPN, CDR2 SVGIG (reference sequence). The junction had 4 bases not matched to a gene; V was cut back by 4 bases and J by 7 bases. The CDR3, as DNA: TGTGCCTGGACACAGGGGGCGGGTGGCTACACCTTC. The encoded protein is CAWTQGAGGYTF.

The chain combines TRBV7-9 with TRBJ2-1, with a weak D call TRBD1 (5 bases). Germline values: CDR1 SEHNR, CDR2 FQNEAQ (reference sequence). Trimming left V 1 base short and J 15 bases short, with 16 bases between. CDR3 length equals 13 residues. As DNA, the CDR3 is TGTGCCAGCAGCTTAGAGTACAGGCTGTCGCGGTTCTTC. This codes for CASSLEYRLSRFF.

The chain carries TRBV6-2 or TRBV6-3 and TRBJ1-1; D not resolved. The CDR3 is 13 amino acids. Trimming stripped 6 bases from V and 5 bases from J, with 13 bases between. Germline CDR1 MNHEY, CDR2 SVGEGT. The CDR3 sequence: CASSEQLRTEAFF. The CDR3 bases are TGTGCCAGCAGCGAACAATTAAGGACTGAAGCTTTCTTT.

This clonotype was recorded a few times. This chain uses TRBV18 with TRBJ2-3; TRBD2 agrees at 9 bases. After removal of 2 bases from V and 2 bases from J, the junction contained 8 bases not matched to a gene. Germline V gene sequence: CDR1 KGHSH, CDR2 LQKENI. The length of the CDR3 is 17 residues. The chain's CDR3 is CASSPTVLAGNTDTQYF. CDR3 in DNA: TGTGCCAGCTCACCAACAGTACTAGCGGGTAACACAGATACGCAGTATTTT. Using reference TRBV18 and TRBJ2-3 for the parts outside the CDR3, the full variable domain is NAGVMQNPRHLVRRRGQEARLRCSPMKGHSHVYWYRQLPEEGLKFMVYLQKENIIDESGMPKERFSAEFPKEGPSILRIQQVVRGDSAAYFCASSPTVLAGNTDTQYFGPGTRLTVL.

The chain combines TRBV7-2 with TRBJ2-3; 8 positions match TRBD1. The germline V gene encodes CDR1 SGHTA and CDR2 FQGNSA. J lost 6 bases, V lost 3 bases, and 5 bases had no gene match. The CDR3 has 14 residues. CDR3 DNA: TGTGCCAGCAGCTTTGCTTGGGACAGGGATACGCAGTATTTT. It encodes CASSFAWDRDTQYF. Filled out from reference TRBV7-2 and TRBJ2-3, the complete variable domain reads GAGVSQSPSNKVTEKGKDVELRCDPISGHTALYWYRQSLGQGLEFLIYFQGNSAPDKSGLPSDRFSAERTGGSVSTLTIQRTQQEDSAVYLCASSFAWDRDTQYFGPGTRLTVL.